This T cell receptor (beta chain) was identified during a study of cytomegalovirus exposure and HLA in healthy donors. V lost 0 bases and J lost 4; bases outside the gene matches: 2. The CDR3 spans 15 residues. The germline gives CDR1 SGHKS, CDR2 YYEKEE (reference sequence). Here immunoSEQ multiplex PCR was the method, and the copy in TCRdb shows in-frame clones only, minus some. The sample contains 76,000 or so clones, approximately 94% of which appear only once. Notes on this clone: Antigen unknown.

Points from the study as a whole: In vitro confirmation showed three CMV-associated chains to be CMV antigen specific. The listing of 150 or so TCR beta chains classed them as cytomegalovirus-associated.

The gene calls are TRBV5-5 and TRBJ2-1; 9 bases match TRBD1. Sequences were obtained from PBMCs. This TCR derives from a woman aged 18-29 years in good health and CMV-seropositive. The CDR3, as DNA: TGTGCCAGCAGCTTGGTCGGGACAGGGTACAATGAGCAGTTCTTC. Its translation is CASSLVGTGYNEQFF.